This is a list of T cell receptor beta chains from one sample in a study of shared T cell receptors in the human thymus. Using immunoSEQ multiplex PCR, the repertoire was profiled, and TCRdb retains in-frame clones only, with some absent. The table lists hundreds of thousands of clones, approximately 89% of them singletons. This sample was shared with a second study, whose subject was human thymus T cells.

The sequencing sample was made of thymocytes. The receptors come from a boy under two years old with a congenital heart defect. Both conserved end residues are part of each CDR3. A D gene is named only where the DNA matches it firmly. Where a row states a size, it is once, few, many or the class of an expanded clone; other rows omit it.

CDR3 DNA: TGTGCCTCCCAGCGGACAGGGGATAATGAAAAACTGTTTTTT; CDR3 protein: CASQRTGDNEKLFF; clone size: -; J gene: TRBJ1-4; V gene: TRBV28; D gene: TRBD1
CDR3 DNA: TGTGCCAGCACTAGTTTTGCGGTATCCTATAATTCACCCCTCCACTTT; CDR3 protein: CASTSFAVSYNSPLHF; clone size: -; J gene: TRBJ1-6; V gene: TRBV28; D gene: -
CDR3 DNA: TGTGCCAGCAGCTTAGTCGGCGAGGGCAGGACGCAGTATTTT; CDR3 protein: CASSLVGEGRTQYF; clone size: -; J gene: TRBJ2-3; V gene: TRBV7-9; D gene: -
CDR3 DNA: TGTGCCAGCAGACCGACAGGGATCGATGGCTACACCTTC; CDR3 protein: CASRPTGIDGYTF; clone size: -; J gene: TRBJ1-2; V gene: TRBV7-9; D gene: TRBD1
CDR3 DNA: TGTGCCAGCAGTTGGAGGACAGCGCAGGGGTGCCAGCCCCAGCATTTT; CDR3 protein: CASSWRTAQGCQPQHF; clone size: -; J gene: TRBJ1-5; V gene: TRBV28; D gene: -
CDR3 DNA: TGTGCCAGCAGCTTCTTCGCCAGGGACTCTGGGGCCAACGTCCTGACTTTC; CDR3 protein: CASSFFARDSGANVLTF; clone size: once; J gene: TRBJ2-6; V gene: TRBV7-9; D gene: -
CDR3 DNA: TGCGCCAGCAGCCAGAGGGACAGGGGGCCTACTAACTATGGCTACACCTTC; CDR3 protein: CASSQRDRGPTNYGYTF; clone size: -; J gene: TRBJ1-2; V gene: TRBV4-1; D gene: TRBD1
CDR3 DNA: TGTGCCAGCGCCAAAGGGACAGACAATCAGCCCCAGCATTTT; CDR3 protein: CASAKGTDNQPQHF; clone size: once; J gene: TRBJ1-5; V gene: TRBV6-5; D gene: TRBD1
CDR3 DNA: TGTGCCAGCAGCCGCAAGGGTGGCGGGGTGGGTACGCAGTATTTT; CDR3 protein: CASSRKGGGVGTQYF; clone size: -; J gene: TRBJ2-3; V gene: TRBV5-6; D gene: -
CDR3 DNA: TGTGCCAGCTCACCACCGGAATCGAATGGGGACAGGGTAGACGGCTACACCTTC; CDR3 protein: CASSPPESNGDRVDGYTF; clone size: -; J gene: TRBJ1-2; V gene: TRBV18; D gene: TRBD1
CDR3 DNA: TGCAGCGTTGGCTGGGGCGATTCTACACACAATGAGCAGTTCTTC; CDR3 protein: CSVGWGDSTHNEQFF; clone size: -; J gene: TRBJ2-1; V gene: TRBV29-1; D gene: -
CDR3 DNA: TGTGCCAGCAGCTTAGCCGGGACAAGCGTGGACGAGCAGTACTTC; CDR3 protein: CASSLAGTSVDEQYF; clone size: -; J gene: TRBJ2-7; V gene: TRBV7-8; D gene: -
CDR3 DNA: TGTGCCAGCAGTTTGGACAGGGCCAACGTCCTGACTTTC; CDR3 protein: CASSLDRANVLTF; clone size: -; J gene: TRBJ2-6; V gene: TRBV27; D gene: -
CDR3 DNA: TGTGCCTCCTCCACAGGAGCCCAAGAGACCCAGTACTTC; CDR3 protein: CASSTGAQETQYF; clone size: -; J gene: TRBJ2-5; V gene: TRBV10-3; D gene: -
CDR3 DNA: TGCAGCGTGGCCGGGGGACAGGGGGTCCCCTATGGCTACACCTTC; CDR3 protein: CSVAGGQGVPYGYTF; clone size: -; J gene: TRBJ1-2; V gene: TRBV29-1; D gene: TRBD1
CDR3 DNA: TGTGCCAGCAGTTACGCCCCTTCACATAGCAATCAGCCCCAGCATTTT; CDR3 protein: CASSYAPSHSNQPQHF; clone size: once; J gene: TRBJ1-5; V gene: TRBV6-6; D gene: -
CDR3 DNA: TGCGCCAGCAGCCAAGACGGTGGGAGGGAGCAGTACTTC; CDR3 protein: CASSQDGGREQYF; clone size: -; J gene: TRBJ2-7; V gene: TRBV4-1; D gene: -
CDR3 DNA: TGTGCCTGGAGTGTAAGGGGTGGGGGACAGGGTACGCAGCCCCAGCATTTT; CDR3 protein: CAWSVRGGGQGTQPQHF; clone size: -; J gene: TRBJ1-5; V gene: TRBV30; D gene: TRBD1
CDR3 DNA: TGTGCCAGCAGCAAACTGGGGGGCGGGGAGCTGTTTTTT; CDR3 protein: CASSKLGGGELFF; clone size: -; J gene: TRBJ2-2; V gene: TRBV21-1; D gene: -
CDR3 DNA: TGCGCCAGCAGCCCTACCCACCAAAACATTCAGTACTTC; CDR3 protein: CASSPTHQNIQYF; clone size: few; J gene: TRBJ2-4; V gene: TRBV4-3; D gene: -
CDR3 DNA: TGTGCCAGCAGCGTCAAACAGGGTAATCCTCAGCCCCAGCATTTT; CDR3 protein: CASSVKQGNPQPQHF; clone size: few; J gene: TRBJ1-5; V gene: TRBV5-5; D gene: -
CDR3 DNA: TGTGCCAGCAGCTTAGTAGGCAGGGAAGCTTTCTTT; CDR3 protein: CASSLVGREAFF; clone size: -; J gene: TRBJ1-1; V gene: TRBV7-9; D gene: -
CDR3 DNA: TGTGCCACCAGCCTGCGACTAGCAGAGAACAATGAGCAGTTCTTC; CDR3 protein: CATSLRLAENNEQFF; clone size: -; J gene: TRBJ2-1; V gene: TRBV15; D gene: TRBD2
CDR3 DNA: TGTGCCAGCAGTCCAAAATGGGCCAGGCCTGCTTTCTTT; CDR3 protein: CASSPKWARPAFF; clone size: -; J gene: TRBJ1-1; V gene: TRBV27; D gene: -
CDR3 DNA: TGTGCCAGCGGCACGGCGAGGACTGAAGCTTTCTTT; CDR3 protein: CASGTARTEAFF; clone size: -; J gene: TRBJ1-1; V gene: TRBV5-8; D gene: -
CDR3 DNA: TGTGCCAGCAGCCCTCCCTCCTACGAGCAGTACTTC; CDR3 protein: CASSPPSYEQYF; clone size: few; J gene: TRBJ2-7; V gene: TRBV28; D gene: -
CDR3 DNA: TGCGCCAGCAGCCCTCTAGGGGGGGGCGACTCCTACAATGAGCAGTTCTTC; CDR3 protein: CASSPLGGGDSYNEQFF; clone size: -; J gene: TRBJ2-1; V gene: TRBV5-1; D gene: -
CDR3 DNA: TGCGCCAGCAGCCAGAACAAGACGGGACAGGGGTATGACACCGGGGAGCTGTTTTTT; CDR3 protein: CASSQNKTGQGYDTGELFF; clone size: -; J gene: TRBJ2-2; V gene: TRBV4-3; D gene: TRBD1
CDR3 DNA: TGTGCCAGCAGCTTAGAAGGGACAGGGCATCGTCAGCCCCAGCATTTT; CDR3 protein: CASSLEGTGHRQPQHF; clone size: -; J gene: TRBJ1-5; V gene: TRBV7-8; D gene: TRBD1
CDR3 DNA: TGTGCCACTCCGGGACTAGCGCACACCGGGGAGCTGTTTTTT; CDR3 protein: CATPGLAHTGELFF; clone size: -; J gene: TRBJ2-2; V gene: TRBV15; D gene: TRBD2
CDR3 DNA: TGTGCCAGTAGTAACCTTCTGGGCGTGAACACTGAAGCTTTCTTT; CDR3 protein: CASSNLLGVNTEAFF; clone size: -; J gene: TRBJ1-1; V gene: TRBV19; D gene: -
CDR3 DNA: TGTGCCTGGAGTGTACGTGTGCCCGGGTCCACCGGGGAGCTGTTTTTT; CDR3 protein: CAWSVRVPGSTGELFF; clone size: -; J gene: TRBJ2-2; V gene: TRBV30; D gene: -
CDR3 DNA: TGCAGCGCCGGACAGGACAATCAGCCCCAGCATTTT; CDR3 protein: CSAGQDNQPQHF; clone size: -; J gene: TRBJ1-5; V gene: TRBV29-1; D gene: TRBD1
CDR3 DNA: TGTGCCAGCAGCCCCGGGACACGAAGGGACAGGCACTACGAGCAGTACTTC; CDR3 protein: CASSPGTRRDRHYEQYF; clone size: few; J gene: TRBJ2-7; V gene: TRBV14; D gene: TRBD1
CDR3 DNA: TGTGCCAGCAACCAGAATTGGACAGGGATTGGTGGCTACACCTTC; CDR3 protein: CASNQNWTGIGGYTF; clone size: -; J gene: TRBJ1-2; V gene: TRBV27; D gene: TRBD1
CDR3 DNA: TGTGCCAGCAGCCGAACGCAGGGAGGGGAATCGCCCCTCCACTTT; CDR3 protein: CASSRTQGGESPLHF; clone size: -; J gene: TRBJ1-6; V gene: TRBV5-6; D gene: -
CDR3 DNA: TGTGCCAGCAGTATTAACAAGGGGGAGCTGTTTTTT; CDR3 protein: CASSINKGELFF; clone size: -; J gene: TRBJ2-2; V gene: TRBV28; D gene: -
CDR3 DNA: TGTGCCAGCAGCTCGGGAGCCGGGACAGGAAACACTGAAGCTTTCTTT; CDR3 protein: CASSSGAGTGNTEAFF; clone size: -; J gene: TRBJ1-1; V gene: TRBV5-6; D gene: TRBD1
CDR3 DNA: TGTGCCAGCAGCCCCGAGGACAGGGGGCAGAACACTGAAGCTTTCTTT; CDR3 protein: CASSPEDRGQNTEAFF; clone size: -; J gene: TRBJ1-1; V gene: TRBV7-3; D gene: TRBD1
CDR3 DNA: TGTGCCAGCAGGGGGGACAGGGCCGATTATAATGAAAAACTGTTTTTT; CDR3 protein: CASRGDRADYNEKLFF; clone size: -; J gene: TRBJ1-4; V gene: TRBV28; D gene: TRBD1
CDR3 DNA: TGTGCCAGCAGCTTCTGGAGGTTGGGATGTGGGGAGACCCAGTACTTC; CDR3 protein: CASSFWRLGCGETQYF; clone size: -; J gene: TRBJ2-5; V gene: TRBV7-9; D gene: -
CDR3 DNA: TGTGCCAGCAGCCCCAGGACAGGGACGGGCTATGGCTACACCTTC; CDR3 protein: CASSPRTGTGYGYTF; clone size: few; J gene: TRBJ1-2; V gene: TRBV5-5; D gene: TRBD1
CDR3 DNA: TGCGCCAGCAGCTTGGCGGCAGGAATTACCTACGAGCAGTACTTC; CDR3 protein: CASSLAAGITYEQYF; clone size: -; J gene: TRBJ2-7; V gene: TRBV5-1; D gene: -
CDR3 DNA: TGCGCCAGCAGCTTGGTGGGAATCCGGACAGGAAGCTCCTACGAGCAGTACTTC; CDR3 protein: CASSLVGIRTGSSYEQYF; clone size: -; J gene: TRBJ2-7; V gene: TRBV5-1; D gene: TRBD1
CDR3 DNA: TGTGCTAGTGGACCCGGGACTATGCCTCTATTCTCCTACGAGCAGTACTTC; CDR3 protein: CASGPGTMPLFSYEQYF; clone size: once; J gene: TRBJ2-7; V gene: TRBV12-5; D gene: TRBD2
CDR3 DNA: TGTGCCAGCAGCCCAGAGCGGGGACAGGGGAGGGGGCAGTTCTTC; CDR3 protein: CASSPERGQGRGQFF; clone size: -; J gene: TRBJ2-1; V gene: TRBV7-2; D gene: TRBD1
CDR3 DNA: TGTGCCAGTCCCTTGGGGCGCGCCCTTTCGGGCTACACCTTC; CDR3 protein: CASPLGRALSGYTF; clone size: -; J gene: TRBJ1-2; V gene: TRBV7-6; D gene: -
CDR3 DNA: TGTGCCAGCAGCACCAGGGCTAACTATGGCTACACCTTC; CDR3 protein: CASSTRANYGYTF; clone size: -; J gene: TRBJ1-2; V gene: TRBV6-5; D gene: -
CDR3 DNA: TGCGCCAGCAGCTTGGAGGGACAGAGAGACGAAAAACTGTTTTTT; CDR3 protein: CASSLEGQRDEKLFF; clone size: -; J gene: TRBJ1-4; V gene: TRBV5-1; D gene: TRBD1
CDR3 DNA: TGTGCCAGCAGTTTCGGGACTAGGGGTGCTGAGACCCAGTACTTC; CDR3 protein: CASSFGTRGAETQYF; clone size: once; J gene: TRBJ2-5; V gene: TRBV6-5; D gene: TRBD2
CDR3 DNA: TGCGCCAGCAGTGGTACGTGGAGGAACTACGAGCAGTACTTC; CDR3 protein: CASSGTWRNYEQYF; clone size: -; J gene: TRBJ2-7; V gene: TRBV4-1; D gene: -
CDR3 DNA: TGTGCCATCAGTACGTACCCCCTAGCGGGAGGATCGGAGCAGTACTTC; CDR3 protein: CAISTYPLAGGSEQYF; clone size: once; J gene: TRBJ2-7; V gene: TRBV10-3; D gene: TRBD2
CDR3 DNA: TGTGCCAGCAGCTCCAGGACAGGGAAGGAGCCCTACGAGCAGTACTTC; CDR3 protein: CASSSRTGKEPYEQYF; clone size: -; J gene: TRBJ2-7; V gene: TRBV7-2; D gene: TRBD1
CDR3 DNA: TGTGCCAGCAGCTTGGCTGGCGGGGCCTTGGCTGAAAAACTGTTTTTT; CDR3 protein: CASSLAGGALAEKLFF; clone size: few; J gene: TRBJ1-4; V gene: TRBV5-6; D gene: -
CDR3 DNA: TGCGCCAGCAGCCGCATCAGAGGTAATGAAAAACTGTTTTTT; CDR3 protein: CASSRIRGNEKLFF; clone size: -; J gene: TRBJ1-4; V gene: TRBV4-3; D gene: -